Listed here are 24 T cell receptor beta chains from one sample, sequenced in a study of CD8 T cells in ankylosing spondylitis. TCRdb recomputed calls from the 5' RACE reads with MiXCR, one row per CDR3 protein. Among approximately 290,000 distinct CDR3 sequences listed, 20% to 25% were seen once. The sample taken for sequencing was blood, either unsorted or a sorted T cell fraction (not recorded which). Every receptor here comes from a female donor with ankylosing spondylitis or in good health (not recorded which).

This clonotype was seen more than once but under ten times. The chain combines TRBV7-2 with TRBJ2-7; D assignment may be TRBD1 or TRBD2 (5 bases each). The V end was cut by 5 bases, the J end by 4 bases, with 15 bases between. Germline loops: CDR1 SGHTA, CDR2 FQGNSA. This CDR3 spans 14 amino acids. As DNA, the CDR3 is TGTGCCAGCAGCCTCATGGGGGTTAGGTACGAGCAGTACTTC. It yields the protein CASSLMGVRYEQYF.

This rearrangement joins TRBV11-3 to TRBJ1-3; D gene ambiguous. Looked up from germline, CDR1 is SGHNT and CDR2 is YENEEA. The length of the CDR3 is 16 residues. Trimming stripped 0 bases from V and 0 bases from J, with 9 bases between. The CDR3 here is CASSLDGQNSGNTIYF. The CDR3 nucleotides read TGTGCCAGCAGCTTAGACGGCCAGAACTCTGGAAACACCATATATTTT.

V gene TRBV7-6 combines with J gene TRBJ2-5, with D perhaps TRBD2 (5 bases). CDR1 is SGHVS and CDR2 is FNYEAQ in the germline V gene. This CDR3 contains 11 residues. Deletions cut 6 bases from V and 10 bases from J, with 12 bases between. For the CDR3, the DNA is TGTGCCAGCAGTTACTCTCGGGGCCAGTACTTC. Translating it yields CASSYSRGQYF. The full variable domain, completed using reference TRBV7-6 and TRBJ2-5, is GAGVSQSPRYKVTKRGQDVALRCDPISGHVSLYWYRQALGQGPEFLTYFNYEAQQDKSGLPNDRFSAERPEGSISTLTIQRTEQRDSAMYRCASSYSRGQYFGPGTRLLVL.

V is TRBV6-5 and J is TRBJ2-7; TRBD1 matches at 8 bases. The V segment lost 2 bases and the J segment 6 bases; nucleotides outside the gene matches: 6. The germline V gene encodes CDR1 MNHEY and CDR2 SVGAGI. The CDR3 totals 14 residues. CDR3 nucleotides: TGTGCCAGCAGTTACGTGACAGGGGATTCCGAGCAGTACTTC. Translation: CASSYVTGDSEQYF.

This clonotype was observed a handful of times. The V and J genes are TRBV12-2 and TRBJ1-2; the table assigns TRBD1, which was not confirmed against the DNA. TRBV12-2 corresponds to a pseudogene. The CDR3 runs 15 residues. The CDR3 DNA is TGTGCAAGTCGCTTAGCCGCCCCCGGGGGCGGTGGCTACACCTTC. Translating gives CASRLAAPGGGGYTF.

The chain carries TRBV6-2 or TRBV6-3 and TRBJ2-1, with TRBD2 matching 10 bases. CDR1 and CDR2 (germline): MNHEY, SVGEGT. CDR3 size: 12 residues. The V gene end was trimmed by 6 bases and the J gene end by 12 bases; junction bases not matched to a gene: 5. The CDR3 protein is CASSLLAGTQFF. CDR3 sequence (DNA): TGTGCCAGCAGCTTACTAGCGGGGACGCAGTTCTTC.

Here the CDR3 reads CASSVSGTQADTQYF. The CDR3 DNA is TGTGCCAGCAGCGTATCAGGGACTCAGGCAGATACGCAGTATTTT. The rearrangement uses TRBV9 and TRBJ2-3; the D gene is possibly TRBD2 (6 bases). The CDR3 totals 15 residues. Germline V gene data show CDR1 as SGDLS and CDR2 as YYNGEE. V lost 1 base and J 4 bases, leaving 13 bases between the germline ends.

This clonotype was counted only a few times. The gene calls are TRBV25-1 and TRBJ2-7; TRBD2 is a possible D gene (7 bases). Germline V gives CDR1 MGHDK, CDR2 SYGVNS. V was pared by 2 bases and J by 7 bases, with 21 bases between. The CDR3 is 16 amino acids. CDR3 sequence: CASSETGHLVGGEQYF. CDR3 DNA: TGTGCCAGCAGTGAAACGGGACACCTAGTCGGGGGGGAGCAGTACTTC.

The chain combines TRBV12-3 or TRBV12-4 with TRBJ2-1; no firm D call. The CDR3 is 14 residues long. With 7 bases removed from V and 9 bases from J, the gap between germline ends came to 19 bases. The CDR3 coding sequence is TGTGCCAGCACTCGAGCCCCGCTTAAGAGTGAGCAGTTCTTC. Its translation: CASTRAPLKSEQFF.

This rearrangement joins TRBV20-1 to TRBJ2-1; 7 bases map to TRBD2. The CDR3 is 14 amino acids. The germline gives CDR1 DFQATT, CDR2 SNEGSKA (reference sequence). Trimming cost V 1 base and J 10 bases; bases outside gene matches: 10. The CDR3 reads CSARGTSQFEEQFF. The DNA of the CDR3 is TGCAGTGCTAGAGGGACTAGTCAATTCGAAGAGCAGTTCTTC.

This clonotype turned up a few times. This chain connects TRBV20-1 to TRBJ2-1, with 12 positions matching TRBD2. The CDR3 is 16 amino acids. Germline V lookup: CDR1 DFQATT, CDR2 SNEGSKA (reference sequence). Trimming removed 3 bases from V and 1 base from J; junction bases left unmatched: 4. The chain's CDR3 is CSARTSGSSSYNEQFF. The CDR3 region has the DNA TGCAGTGCTAGGACTAGCGGGAGTTCTTCCTACAATGAGCAGTTCTTC.

This rearrangement joins TRBV20-1 to TRBJ2-7; 7 bases fit TRBD2. There are 15 residues in the CDR3. The V and J ends lost 3 bases and 5 bases, in that order; junction bases with no gene match: 13. CDR1 is DFQATT and CDR2 is SNEGSKA in the germline V gene (reference sequence). Here the CDR3 DNA reads TGCAGTGCTAGCCCCCCTAGCGGCCCGGGGAACGAGCAGTACTTC. Translating gives CSASPPSGPGNEQYF.

The rearrangement joins TRBV19 to TRBJ1-2; D is undetermined. V was pared by 5 bases and J by 6 bases, with 16 bases between. Germline CDR1 is LNHDA and CDR2 is SQIVND (reference sequence). CDR3 length: 14 residues. The CDR3 is CASSRRPEGDGYTF. CDR3 bases: TGTGCCAGTAGTCGGCGGCCAGAGGGAGATGGCTACACCTTC.

This clonotype was picked up one time. The rearrangement uses TRBV9 and TRBJ2-7; TRBD1 might be the D (5 bases). Germline V CDR1 and CDR2: SGDLS, YYNGEE. This CDR3 comprises 14 residues. With 0 bases removed from V and 1 base from J, the gap between germline ends came to 8 bases. CDR3 residues: CASSVVAGSYEQYF. Here the CDR3 DNA reads TGTGCCAGCAGCGTAGTGGCAGGGTCCTACGAGCAGTACTTC.

The J gene is TRBJ2-5, the V gene TRBV7-8, with TRBD2 as a possible D gene (7 bases). The CDR3 is 17 amino acids. In germline, CDR1 is SGHVS, CDR2 FQNEAQ. The V and J ends lost 2 bases and 4 bases respectively, with 20 bases between them. The DNA for the CDR3 is TGTGCCAGCAGCTTAAGGGGGGGGAGGGCAGTCGGAGAGACCCAGTACTTC. It codes for CASSLRGGRAVGETQYF.

This clonotype was recorded once. This sequence joins TRBV7-3 and TRBJ2-1, with D unresolved. This CDR3 has 17 residues. Trimming took off 1 base at V and 4 bases at J, with 17 bases between the two ends. In germline, CDR1 is SGHTA, CDR2 FQGTGA. CDR3 residues: CASSLKGTPLGYNEQFF. CDR3 nucleotides: TGTGCCAGCAGCTTAAAGGGAACCCCTCTGGGTTACAATGAGCAGTTCTTC. The variable domain in full, with the rest retrieved from reference TRBV7-3 and TRBJ2-1, is GAGVSQTPSNKVTEKGKYVELRCDPISGHTALYWYRQSLGQGPEFLIYFQGTGAADDSGLPNDRFFAVRPEGSVSTLKIQRTERGDSAVYLCASSLKGTPLGYNEQFFGPGTRLTVL.

This clonotype came up once. This chain uses TRBV2 with TRBJ2-2; D possibly corresponds to TRBD1 (6 bases). Per germline, CDR1 SNHLY and CDR2 FYNNEI. Trimming cost V 6 bases and J 10 bases, with 15 bases left between them. This CDR3 region has 13 residues. The CDR3 loop is CASRRGQFLELFF. For the CDR3, the DNA is TGTGCCAGCAGACGCGGACAGTTCTTGGAGCTGTTTTTT. The complete variable domain, with remaining parts taken from reference TRBV2 and TRBJ2-2, reads EPEVTQTPSHQVTQMGQEVILRCVPISNHLYFYWYRQILGQKVEFLVSFYNNEISEKSEIFDDQFSVERPDGSNFTLKIRSTKLEDSAMYFCASRRGQFLELFFGEGSRLTVL.

Many counts were recorded for this clonotype. The chain uses TRBV20-1 and TRBJ2-7; D call uncertain. Deletions cut 0 bases from V and 3 bases from J, with 15 bases between. Germline assignment: CDR1 DFQATT and CDR2 SNEGSKA (reference sequence). The CDR3 consists of 15 residues. The CDR3 protein is CSAREGSSKGYEQYF. The CDR3 nucleotides are TGCAGTGCTAGAGAAGGGTCATCGAAGGGCTACGAGCAGTACTTC.

Only a few counts were recorded for this clonotype. This chain links TRBV14 with TRBJ2-5; D ambiguous. The V end lost 4 bases, the J end lost 2 bases, and 14 bases lay between the germline ends. This CDR3 region has 15 residues. From germline, CDR1 is SGHDN and CDR2 FVKESK. CDR3 DNA: TGTGCCAGCAGCCCCTCCCGACTGGGACAAGAGACCCAGTACTTC. Its translation is CASSPSRLGQETQYF.

The chain is built from TRBV5-1 and TRBJ2-4; 13 bases agree with TRBD2. Germline V gene data show CDR1 as SGHRS and CDR2 as YFSETQ. This CDR3 has 16 amino acids. The ends lost 4 bases at V and 6 bases at J; junction bases unmatched: 7. The CDR3 DNA sequence: TGCGCCAGCAGCCTTACCTGGACTAGCGGGAGAAACATTCAGTACTTC. Translation: CASSLTWTSGRNIQYF.

V and J are TRBV18 and TRBJ2-1; 9 bases match TRBD2. V was pared by 3 bases and J by 9 bases, with 6 bases of the junction left unmatched. This CDR3 contains 14 residues. The germline gives CDR1 KGHSH, CDR2 LQKENI. CDR3 sequence (DNA): TGTGCCAGCTCACCGCTCCTAGCGGGAACTGAGCAGTTCTTC. This sequence encodes CASSPLLAGTEQFF.

This clonotype was seen more than once but under ten times. The rearrangement uses TRBV6-6 and TRBJ2-7; D is ambiguous. The V end was cut by 2 bases, the J end by 2 bases, with 7 bases between. There are 13 residues in the CDR3. Germline V gives CDR1 MNHNY, CDR2 SVGAGI (reference sequence). The CDR3 loop reads CASSYISAYEQYF. The CDR3 DNA sequence: TGTGCCAGCAGTTACATAAGCGCCTACGAGCAGTACTTC.

This clonotype was found once. The chain couples TRBV20-1 to TRBJ2-1; 9 nucleotides line up with TRBD1. The CDR3 covers 13 residues. Germline lookup yields CDR1 DFQATT and CDR2 SNEGSKA (reference sequence). J lost 7 bases, V lost 5 bases, and 6 bases had no gene match. CDR3 sequence (DNA): TGCAGTGCTCAGGGACAGGGAGCGAATGAGCAGTTCTTC. It specifies CSAQGQGANEQFF.

This clonotype was picked up a small number of times. The chain recombines TRBV18 with TRBJ2-1; D remains ambiguous. The V end lost 1 base, the J end lost 9 bases, and 10 bases lay between the germline ends. CDR1 and CDR2 from the germline V gene are KGHSH and LQKENI. The CDR3 is made up of 13 amino acids. CDR3 region: CASSPREDREQFF. The CDR3, as DNA: TGTGCCAGCTCACCACGAGAGGATCGTGAGCAGTTCTTC.